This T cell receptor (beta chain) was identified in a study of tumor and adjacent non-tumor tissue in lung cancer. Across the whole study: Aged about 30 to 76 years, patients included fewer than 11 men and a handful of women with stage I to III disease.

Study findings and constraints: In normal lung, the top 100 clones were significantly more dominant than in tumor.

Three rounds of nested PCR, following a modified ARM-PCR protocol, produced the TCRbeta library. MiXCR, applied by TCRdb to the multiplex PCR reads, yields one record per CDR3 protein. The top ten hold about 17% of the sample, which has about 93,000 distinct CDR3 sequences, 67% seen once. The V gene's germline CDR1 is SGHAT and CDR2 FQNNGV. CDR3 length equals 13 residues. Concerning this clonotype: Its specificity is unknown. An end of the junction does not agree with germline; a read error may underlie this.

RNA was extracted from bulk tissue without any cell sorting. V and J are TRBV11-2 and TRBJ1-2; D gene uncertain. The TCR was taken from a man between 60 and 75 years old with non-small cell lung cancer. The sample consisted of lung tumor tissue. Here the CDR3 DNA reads TGTACCAGTAGCTTATTGAGTAAAACAGGCTACACCTTC. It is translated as CTSSLLSKTGYTF. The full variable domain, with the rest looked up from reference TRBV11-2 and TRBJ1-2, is EAGVAQSPRYKIIEKRQSVAFWCNPISGHATLYWYQQILGQGPKLLIQFQNNGVVDDSQLPKDRFSAERLKGVDSTLKIQPAKLEDSAVYLCTSSLLSKTGYTFGSGTRLTVV.